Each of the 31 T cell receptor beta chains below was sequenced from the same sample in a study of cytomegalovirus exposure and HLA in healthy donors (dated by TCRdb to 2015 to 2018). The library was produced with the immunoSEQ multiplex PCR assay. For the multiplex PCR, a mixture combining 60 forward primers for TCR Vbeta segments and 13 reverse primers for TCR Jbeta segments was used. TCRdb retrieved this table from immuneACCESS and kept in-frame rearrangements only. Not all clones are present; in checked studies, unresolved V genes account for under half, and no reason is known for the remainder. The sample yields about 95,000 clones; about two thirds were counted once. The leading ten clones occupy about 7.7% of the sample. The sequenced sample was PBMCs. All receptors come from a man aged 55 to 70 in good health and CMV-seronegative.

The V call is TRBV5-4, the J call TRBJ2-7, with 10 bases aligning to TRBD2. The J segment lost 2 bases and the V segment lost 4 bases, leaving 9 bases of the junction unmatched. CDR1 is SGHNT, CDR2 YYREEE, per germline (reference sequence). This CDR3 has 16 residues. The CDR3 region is CASSPETSGQAYEQYF. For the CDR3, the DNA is TGTGCCAGCAGCCCAGAGACTAGCGGGCAGGCCTACGAGCAGTACTTC.

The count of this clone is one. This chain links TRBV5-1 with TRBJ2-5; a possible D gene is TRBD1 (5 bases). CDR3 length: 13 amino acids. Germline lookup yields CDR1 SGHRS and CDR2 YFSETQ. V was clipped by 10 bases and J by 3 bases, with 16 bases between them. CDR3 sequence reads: CAGRLDTEETQYF. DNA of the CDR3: TGCGCCGGTCGTCTGGACACGGAAGAGACCCAGTACTTC.

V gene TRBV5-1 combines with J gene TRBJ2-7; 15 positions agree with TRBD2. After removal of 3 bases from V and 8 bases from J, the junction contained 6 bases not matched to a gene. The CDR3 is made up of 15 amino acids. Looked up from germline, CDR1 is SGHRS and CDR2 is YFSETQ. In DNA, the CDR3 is TGCGCCAGCAGCTCAGGGACTAGCGGGAGGCAAAAGCAGTACTTC. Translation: CASSSGTSGRQKQYF.

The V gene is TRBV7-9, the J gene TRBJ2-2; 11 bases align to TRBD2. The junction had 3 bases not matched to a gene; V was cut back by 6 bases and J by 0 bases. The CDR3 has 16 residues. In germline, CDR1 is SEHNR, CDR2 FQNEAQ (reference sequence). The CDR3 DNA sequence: TGTGCCAGCAGGCCGACTAGCGGGACGAACACCGGGGAGCTGTTTTTT. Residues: CASRPTSGTNTGELFF.

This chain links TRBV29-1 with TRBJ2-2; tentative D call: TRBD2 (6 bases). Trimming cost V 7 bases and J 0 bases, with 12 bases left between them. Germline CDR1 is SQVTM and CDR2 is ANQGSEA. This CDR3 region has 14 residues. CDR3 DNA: TGCAGCGCTTCGGGAGCTCCGAACACCGGGGAGCTGTTTTTT. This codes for CSASGAPNTGELFF.

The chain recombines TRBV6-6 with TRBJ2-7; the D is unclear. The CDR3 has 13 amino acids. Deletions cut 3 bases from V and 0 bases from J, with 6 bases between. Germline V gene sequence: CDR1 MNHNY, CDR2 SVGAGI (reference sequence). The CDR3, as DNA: TGTGCCAGCAGTTATCCGAGCTCCTACGAGCAGTACTTC. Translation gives CASSYPSSYEQYF.

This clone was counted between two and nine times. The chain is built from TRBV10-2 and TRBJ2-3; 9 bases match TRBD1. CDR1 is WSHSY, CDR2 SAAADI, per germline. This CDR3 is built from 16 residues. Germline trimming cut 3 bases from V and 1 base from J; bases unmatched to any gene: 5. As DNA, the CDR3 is TGCGCCAGCAGTGACGGTTGGGACAGGGGCACAGATACGCAGTATTTT. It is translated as CASSDGWDRGTDTQYF.

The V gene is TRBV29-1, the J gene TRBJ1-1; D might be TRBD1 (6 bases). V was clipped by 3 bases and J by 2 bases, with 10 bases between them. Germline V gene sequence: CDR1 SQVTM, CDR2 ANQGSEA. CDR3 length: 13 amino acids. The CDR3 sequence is CSVDRGGNTEAFF. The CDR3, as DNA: TGCAGCGTTGACAGGGGCGGAAACACTGAAGCTTTCTTT.

The CDR3 DNA reads TGTGCCAGCAGCTTAGGGCAGGGGAACACTGAAGCTTTCTTT. Its protein product is CASSLGQGNTEAFF. J is TRBJ1-1 and V is TRBV7-2, with D maybe TRBD1 (5 bases). Trimming removed 1 base from V and 1 base from J, with 7 bases in between. Germline lookup yields CDR1 SGHTA and CDR2 FQGNSA. This CDR3 comprises 14 residues. Variable domain in full (rest from reference TRBV7-2 and TRBJ1-1): GAGVSQSPSNKVTEKGKDVELRCDPISGHTALYWYRQSLGQGLEFLIYFQGNSAPDKSGLPSDRFSAERTGGSVSTLTIQRTQQEDSAVYLCASSLGQGNTEAFFGQGTRLTVV.

The CDR3 DNA reads TGTGCCAGCAGCCCCGGGGAGGCCCGGGGGACCCAGTACTTC. It specifies CASSPGEARGTQYF. The genes are TRBV5-8 and TRBJ2-5, with D perhaps matching TRBD2 (6 bases). This CDR3 is built from 14 residues. In germline, CDR1 is SGHTS, CDR2 YDEGEE. Trimming left V 4 bases short and J 7 bases short, with 17 bases between.

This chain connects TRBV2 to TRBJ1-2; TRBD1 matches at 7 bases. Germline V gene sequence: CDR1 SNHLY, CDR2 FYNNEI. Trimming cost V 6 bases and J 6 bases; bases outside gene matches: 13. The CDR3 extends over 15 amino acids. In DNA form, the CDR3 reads TGTGCCAGCAGCGAGACGACAGGGCCGATGAATGGCTACACCTTC. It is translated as CASSETTGPMNGYTF.

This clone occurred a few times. In nucleotides, the CDR3 is TGTGCCAGTAGTATTGTGGCAGACACTGAAGCTTTCTTT. Translation: CASSIVADTEAFF. The chain uses TRBV19 and TRBJ1-1; D unclear. The CDR3 has 13 residues. CDR1 is LNHDA and CDR2 is SQIVND in the germline V gene (reference sequence). Trimming shortened V by 3 bases and J by 3 bases, and 8 bases separated the two germline ends.

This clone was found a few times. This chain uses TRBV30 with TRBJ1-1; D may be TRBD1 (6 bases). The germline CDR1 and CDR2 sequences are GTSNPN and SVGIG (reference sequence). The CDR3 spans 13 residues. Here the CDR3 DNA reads TGTGCTTACGCCCTCAGGGGTTCGGCTGAAGCTTTCTTT. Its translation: CAYALRGSAEAFF. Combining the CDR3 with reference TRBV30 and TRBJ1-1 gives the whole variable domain SQTIHQWPATLVQPVGSPLSLECTVEGTSNPNLYWYRQAAGRGLQLLFYSVGIGQISSEVPQNLSASRPQDRQFILSSKKLLLSDSGFYLCAYALRGSAEAFFGQGTRLTVV.

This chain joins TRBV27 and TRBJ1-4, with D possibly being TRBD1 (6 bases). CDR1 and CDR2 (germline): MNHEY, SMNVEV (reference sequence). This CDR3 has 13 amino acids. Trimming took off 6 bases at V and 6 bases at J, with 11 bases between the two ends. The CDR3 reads CASSRNRDEKLFF. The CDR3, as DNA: TGTGCCAGCAGCCGGAACAGGGATGAAAAACTGTTTTTT.

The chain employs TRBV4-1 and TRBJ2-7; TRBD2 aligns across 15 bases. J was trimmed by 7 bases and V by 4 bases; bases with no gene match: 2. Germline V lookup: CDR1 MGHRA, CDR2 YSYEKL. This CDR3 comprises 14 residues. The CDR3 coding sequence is TGCGCCAGCAGCCGGGGACTAGCGGGAGGAGAGCAGTACTTC. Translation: CASSRGLAGGEQYF.

The DNA of the CDR3 is TGTGCCAGCAGTGAAGAGCGGGGGTACGAGCAGTTCTTC. This sequence encodes CASSEERGYEQFF. The V and J genes are TRBV6-1 and TRBJ2-1, with TRBD2 matching 8 bases. Germline values: CDR1 MNHNS, CDR2 SASEGT. V shed 1 base, J shed 10 bases, and the junction held 3 bases outside the gene matches. This CDR3 has 13 residues.

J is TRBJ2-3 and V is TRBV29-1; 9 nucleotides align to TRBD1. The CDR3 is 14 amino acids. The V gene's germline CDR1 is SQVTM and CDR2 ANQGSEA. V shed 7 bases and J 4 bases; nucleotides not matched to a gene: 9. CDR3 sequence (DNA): TGCAGCGCCGTACGGACAGGGGAAGCAGATACGCAGTATTTT. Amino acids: CSAVRTGEADTQYF.

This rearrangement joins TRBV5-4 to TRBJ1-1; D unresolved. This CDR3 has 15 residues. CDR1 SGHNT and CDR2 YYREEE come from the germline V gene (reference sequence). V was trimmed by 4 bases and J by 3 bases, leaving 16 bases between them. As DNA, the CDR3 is TGTGCCAGCAGCCCCCCCGGGGTGCGGGACACTGAAGCTTTCTTT. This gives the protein CASSPPGVRDTEAFF.

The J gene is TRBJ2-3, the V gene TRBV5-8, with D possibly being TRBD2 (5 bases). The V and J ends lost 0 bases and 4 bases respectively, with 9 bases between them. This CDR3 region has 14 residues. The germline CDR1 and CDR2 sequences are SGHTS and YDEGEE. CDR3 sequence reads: CASSLGRWADTQYF. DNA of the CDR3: TGTGCCAGCAGCTTGGGGAGGTGGGCAGATACGCAGTATTTT.

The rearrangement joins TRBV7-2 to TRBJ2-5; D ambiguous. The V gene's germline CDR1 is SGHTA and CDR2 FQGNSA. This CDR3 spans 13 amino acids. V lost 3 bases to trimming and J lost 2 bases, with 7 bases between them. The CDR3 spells CASSLGTQETQYF. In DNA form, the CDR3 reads TGTGCCAGCAGCTTGGGCACTCAAGAGACCCAGTACTTC.

CDR3 amino acids: CASSEAEERNEQFF. CDR3 bases: TGTGCCAGCAGTGAAGCCGAGGAGCGCAATGAGCAGTTCTTC. This chain links TRBV6-1 with TRBJ2-1; D is uncertain. The CDR3 is 14 amino acids. V lost 0 bases to trimming and J lost 6 bases, with 9 bases between them. In germline, CDR1 is MNHNS, CDR2 SASEGT.

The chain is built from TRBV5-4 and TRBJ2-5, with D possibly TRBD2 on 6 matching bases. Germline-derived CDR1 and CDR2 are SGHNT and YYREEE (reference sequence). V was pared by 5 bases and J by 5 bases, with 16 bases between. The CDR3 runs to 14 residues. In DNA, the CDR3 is TGTGCCAGCAGTCTAGGAGGGGCTACGGAGACCCAGTACTTC. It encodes CASSLGGATETQYF.

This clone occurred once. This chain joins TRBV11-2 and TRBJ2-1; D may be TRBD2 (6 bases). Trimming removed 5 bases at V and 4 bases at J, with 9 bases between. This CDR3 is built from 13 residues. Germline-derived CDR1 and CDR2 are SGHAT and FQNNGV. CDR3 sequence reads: CASSPGTYNEQFF. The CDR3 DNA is TGTGCCAGCAGCCCCGGGACTTACAATGAGCAGTTCTTC.

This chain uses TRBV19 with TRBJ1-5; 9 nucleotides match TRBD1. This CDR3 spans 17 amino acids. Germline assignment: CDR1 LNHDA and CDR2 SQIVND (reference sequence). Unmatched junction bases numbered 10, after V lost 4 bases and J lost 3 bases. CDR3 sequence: CASSNSGDRVYNQPQHF. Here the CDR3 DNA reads TGTGCCAGTAGTAACTCAGGGGACAGGGTTTACAATCAGCCCCAGCATTTT.

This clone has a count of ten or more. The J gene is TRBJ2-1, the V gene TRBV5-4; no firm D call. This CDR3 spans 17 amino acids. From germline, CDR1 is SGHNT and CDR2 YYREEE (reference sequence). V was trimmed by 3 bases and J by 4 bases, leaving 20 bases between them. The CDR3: CASSSLGLSAKYNEQFF. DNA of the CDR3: TGTGCCAGCAGCTCCCTAGGATTAAGCGCCAAATACAATGAGCAGTTCTTC.

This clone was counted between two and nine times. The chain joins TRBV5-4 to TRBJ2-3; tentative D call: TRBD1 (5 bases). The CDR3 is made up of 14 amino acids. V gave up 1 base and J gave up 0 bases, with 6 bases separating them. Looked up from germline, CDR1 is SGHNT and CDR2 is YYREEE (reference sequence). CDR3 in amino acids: CASSLQGSTDTQYF. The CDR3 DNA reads TGTGCCAGCAGCTTGCAGGGAAGCACAGATACGCAGTATTTT. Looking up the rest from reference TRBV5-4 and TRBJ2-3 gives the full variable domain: ETGVTQSPTHLIKTRGQQVTLRCSSQSGHNTVSWYQQALGQGPQFIFQYYREEENGRGNFPPRFSGLQFPNYSSELNVNALELDDSALYLCASSLQGSTDTQYFGPGTRLTVL.

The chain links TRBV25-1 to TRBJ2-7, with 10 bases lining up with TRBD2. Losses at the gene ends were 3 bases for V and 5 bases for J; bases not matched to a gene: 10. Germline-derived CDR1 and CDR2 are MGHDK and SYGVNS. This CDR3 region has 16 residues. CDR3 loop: CASSDPLAGRLDEQYF. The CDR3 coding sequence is TGTGCCAGCAGTGACCCACTAGCGGGGCGCCTGGACGAGCAGTACTTC.

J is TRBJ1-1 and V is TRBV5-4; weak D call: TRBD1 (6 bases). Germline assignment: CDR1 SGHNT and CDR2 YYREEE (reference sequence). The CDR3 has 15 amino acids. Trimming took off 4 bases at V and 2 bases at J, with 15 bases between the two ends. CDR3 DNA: TGTGCCAGCAGCATACGGGACATACAAAACACTGAAGCTTTCTTT. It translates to CASSIRDIQNTEAFF.

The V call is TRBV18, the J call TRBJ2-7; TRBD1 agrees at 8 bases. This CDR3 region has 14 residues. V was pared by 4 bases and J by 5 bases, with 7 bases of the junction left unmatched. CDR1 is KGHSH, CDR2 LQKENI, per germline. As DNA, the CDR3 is TGTGCCAGCTCACAATTGACAGGGGATCACGAGCAGTACTTC. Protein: CASSQLTGDHEQYF. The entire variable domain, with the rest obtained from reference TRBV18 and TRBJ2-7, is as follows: NAGVMQNPRHLVRRRGQEARLRCSPMKGHSHVYWYRQLPEEGLKFMVYLQKENIIDESGMPKERFSAEFPKEGPSILRIQQVVRGDSAAYFCASSQLTGDHEQYFGPGTRLTVT.

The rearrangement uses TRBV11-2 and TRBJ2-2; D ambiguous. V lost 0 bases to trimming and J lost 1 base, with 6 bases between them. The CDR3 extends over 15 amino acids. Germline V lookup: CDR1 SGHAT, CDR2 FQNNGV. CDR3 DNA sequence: TGTGCCAGCAGCTTAGATCACGGGAACACCGGGGAGCTGTTTTTT. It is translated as CASSLDHGNTGELFF.

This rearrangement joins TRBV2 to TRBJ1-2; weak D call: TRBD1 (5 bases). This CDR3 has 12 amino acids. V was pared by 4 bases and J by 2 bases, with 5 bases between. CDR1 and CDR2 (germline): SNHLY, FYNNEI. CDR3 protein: CASSGTNYGYTF. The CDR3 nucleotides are TGTGCCAGCAGTGGGACAAACTATGGCTACACCTTC.